A single sample is the source of the 7 T cell receptor beta chains below, sequenced in a study of blood T cell repertoires in COVID-19. Sequencing used immunoSEQ multiplex PCR; TCRdb keeps in-frame clones, though not all of them. The sample carries over 350,000 clones, around 89% recorded once. The specimen sequenced was PBMCs or T cells enriched from blood (not recorded which). These TCRs come from a woman under 30 who had recovered from COVID-19.

This clone is a singleton in its sample. The chain is built from TRBV10-3 and TRBJ2-5, with D perhaps TRBD1 (5 bases). Germline V gene lookup returns CDR1 ENHRY and CDR2 SYGVKD. The length of the CDR3 is 14 residues. Trimming removed 3 bases from V and 6 bases from J, with 14 bases in between. CDR3 DNA: TGTGCCATCAGTGAAGAGTATCCAGGGAAGACCCAGTACTTC. Translated, it gives CAISEEYPGKTQYF.

The genes are TRBV11-2 and TRBJ2-7, with TRBD2 identical over 9 bases. The CDR3 covers 15 residues. V lost 6 bases, J lost 1 base, and 7 bases stayed unmatched. CDR1 and CDR2 (germline): SGHAT, FQNNGV. This CDR3 reads CASRIPGLASYEQYF. CDR3 sequence (DNA): TGTGCCAGCAGGATTCCGGGACTAGCTTCCTACGAGCAGTACTTC.

CDR3 DNA: TGTGCCACCAGCAGAGACAGGGCTAATCAGCCCCAGCATTTT. Translating gives CATSRDRANQPQHF. V is TRBV15 and J is TRBJ1-5; D is perhaps TRBD1 (5 bases). The CDR3 is 14 amino acids. The germline gives CDR1 LNHNV, CDR2 YYDKDF (reference sequence). Trimming stripped 0 bases from V and 4 bases from J, with 7 bases between. The full variable domain, in which reference TRBV15 and TRBJ1-5 provide the parts outside the CDR3, is DAMVIQNPRYQVTQFGKPVTLSCSQTLNHNVMYWYQQKSSQAPKLLFHYYDKDFNNEADTPDNFQSRRPNTSFCFLDIRSPGLGDTAMYLCATSRDRANQPQHFGDGTRLSIL.

V gene TRBV6-5 combines with J gene TRBJ2-7; 9 bases line up with TRBD1. Germline V gives CDR1 MNHEY, CDR2 SVGAGI. V trimming: 6 bases; J trimming: 0 bases; junction bases outside the gene matches: 6. The CDR3 contains 15 residues. The CDR3, as DNA: TGTGCCAGCAGATCGGGACAGGGAGTCTCCTACGAGCAGTACTTC. This sequence encodes CASRSGQGVSYEQYF.

This chain uses TRBV9 with TRBJ2-1; the D gene is possibly TRBD1 (5 bases). V shed 0 bases and J shed 4 bases, with 14 bases lying between them. CDR1 and CDR2 (germline): SGDLS, YYNGEE. This CDR3 has 16 residues. This chain's CDR3 is CASSVGRVNIYNEQFF. CDR3 DNA: TGTGCCAGCAGCGTAGGCAGGGTTAACATTTACAATGAGCAGTTCTTC.

This sequence joins TRBV5-8 and TRBJ2-4, with 9 bases fitting TRBD1. The CDR3 totals 14 residues. Losses at the gene ends were 6 bases for V and 8 bases for J; bases not matched to a gene: 9. Germline V gene sequence: CDR1 SGHTS, CDR2 YDEGEE. In nucleotides, the CDR3 is TGTGCCAGCACCTATCCGGGACAGGGTTACATTCAGTACTTC. Protein sequence: CASTYPGQGYIQYF.

The chain employs TRBV19 and TRBJ1-5; D not certain. This CDR3 region has 13 residues. Germline V gives CDR1 LNHDA, CDR2 SQIVND (reference sequence). Trimming stripped 2 bases from V and 4 bases from J, with 6 bases between. Here the CDR3 DNA reads TGTGCCAGTAGTATAATTCAAAATCAGCCCCAGCATTTT. Amino acids: CASSIIQNQPQHF.